This TCR beta chain was identified in a study of CD8+ T cells in alopecia areata. Treatment here: oral pan-JAK inhibitor, 5-10 mg twice daily. Following extraction, RNA underwent reverse transcription to cDNA, which served as the sequencing template. Only in-frame clones appear in the TCRdb table, and some are missing; sequencing was by immunoSEQ multiplex PCR. The sample shows about 88,000 clones, 40% to 50% of them seen only once. The CDR3 is 10 residues long. CDR1 is SQVTM, CDR2 ANQGSEA, per germline. The chain carries TRBV29-1 and TRBJ2-1, with a tentative D call TRBD1 (6 bases). This receptor was obtained from a human donor with alopecia areata. The sample in question was CD8+ T cells sorted from blood, obtained at week 24, from a patient treated with tofacitinib. The CDR3 DNA sequence: TGCAGTTACAGGGTCTATGAGCAGTTCTTC. It codes for CSYRVYEQFF.